This entry concerns a single T cell receptor (beta chain). Its cognate antigen is unknown. Looked up from germline, CDR1 is SEHNR and CDR2 is FQNEAQ (reference sequence). The CDR3 has 14 residues. The data were taken from a study of monozygotic twins with inflammatory bowel disease. Broader study findings: Healthy twins showed more clonotype sharing with others than IBD patients, especially patients with disease activity.

One entry per CDR3 protein, without DNA, is what TCRdb gives after re-calling the 5' RACE reads. Across about 43,000 distinct CDR3 sequences, the top ten clones capture about 5% of the sample. The TCR originated in a human donor with ulcerative colitis or Crohn's disease, or a healthy co-twin of an affected twin (not recorded which). The V gene is TRBV7-9, the J gene TRBJ2-3; TCRdb reports TRBD1, a call that lacks DNA to check it against. The sequencing sample was made of blood. CDR3 residues: CASSLGQGPDTQYF.